This T cell receptor (beta chain) was sequenced during a study of OX40 agonist ivuxolimab in advanced cancers. Study overall: Among those treated, three patients had partial responses, one with hepatocellular carcinoma and two with cutaneous melanoma. Study-wide points: CD8+ T cells showed, on average, more clonal expansion than CD4+ cells.

Here immunoSEQ multiplex PCR was the method, and the copy in TCRdb shows in-frame clones only, minus some. The sample includes approximately 28,000 clones, roughly 90% of them seen just once. The CDR3 spans 13 residues. Trimming removed 2 bases from V and 0 bases from J, with 3 bases in between. CDR1 and CDR2 (germline): SGHDT, YYEEEE. Blood was sampled at baseline, cycle 4 day 1, and cycle 7 day 1. This clone has just one count. The antigen remains unidentified. The sequence came from an adult with an advanced solid tumor such as melanoma, head and neck, liver or kidney cancer. Sample: CD4+ or CD8+ T cells sorted from blood, taken in a trial of the OX40 agonist ivuxolimab. V and J are TRBV5-6 and TRBJ1-5; D gene unclear. The CDR3 region is CASSFDSNQPQHF. CDR3 DNA sequence: TGTGCCAGCAGCTTTGATAGCAATCAGCCCCAGCATTTT.